The 22 T cell receptor beta chains listed next were all sequenced from one sample in a study of vaccination and CD4 T cells after COVID-19. Time point denoted: late sampling 161 to 241 days after vaccination in a few convalescent patients. TCRdb independently ran MiXCR on the PCR reads; one entry per CDR3 protein. The sample has about 40,000 distinct CDR3 sequences; approximately 40% are singletons. Sequencing was performed on CD4+ T cells from blood, taken about 7 months after SARS-CoV-2 vaccination. These receptors all come from a human donor who had recovered from COVID-19.

This clonotype was counted between two and nine times. This rearrangement joins TRBV15 to TRBJ2-4, with 7 positions matching TRBD1. Germline loops: CDR1 LNHNV, CDR2 YYDKDF (reference sequence). The ends lost 3 bases at V and 0 bases at J; junction bases unmatched: 8. The CDR3 consists of 17 residues. The CDR3 DNA reads TGTGCCACCAGCAGCAACACAGGGGTGGGAGCCAAAAACATTCAGTACTTC. Residues: CATSSNTGVGAKNIQYF.

The V gene is TRBV2, the J gene TRBJ1-1; D is uncertain. The CDR3 length is 12 residues. Trimming removed 6 bases at V and 10 bases at J, with 15 bases between. Germline V CDR1 and CDR2: SNHLY, FYNNEI. The CDR3 here is CASRGQGPGAFF. For the CDR3, the DNA is TGTGCCAGCAGGGGCCAAGGTCCCGGAGCTTTCTTT.

Judged by abundance, this clonotype is medium-sized (0.01 to 0.1%). The V gene is TRBV20-1, the J gene TRBJ1-5, with 7 nucleotides matching TRBD1. Trimming took 1 base from V and 6 from J; bases not matched to a gene: 15. The CDR3 totals 17 residues. Germline V gene lookup returns CDR1 DFQATT and CDR2 SNEGSKA (reference sequence). The CDR3 DNA sequence: TGCAGTGCTAGAGGGCCGGAGACAGGGCTCTTCGGTCAGCCCCAGCATTTT. Protein: CSARGPETGLFGQPQHF.

The V call is TRBV7-9, the J call TRBJ2-1; no definite D call. Germline CDR1 is SEHNR and CDR2 is FQNEAQ (reference sequence). The CDR3 totals 13 residues. V was trimmed by 5 bases and J by 4 bases, leaving 9 bases between them. The CDR3 loop reads CASSPDGYNEQFF. In nucleotides, the CDR3 is TGTGCCAGCAGCCCCGACGGGTACAATGAGCAGTTCTTC.

This chain links TRBV2 with TRBJ2-5; D ambiguous. Germline V lookup: CDR1 SNHLY, CDR2 FYNNEI. This CDR3 has 10 amino acids. V dropped 5 bases and J dropped 5 bases, with 3 bases sitting between them. The CDR3 nucleotides read TGTGCCAGCAGTAGCGAGACCCAGTACTTC. Its protein product is CASSSETQYF.

This rearrangement joins TRBV15 to TRBJ2-7, with 9 positions matching TRBD1. Germline assignment: CDR1 LNHNV and CDR2 YYDKDF (reference sequence). J gave up 5 bases and V 1 base, and 6 bases lay outside the gene matches. The CDR3 runs to 15 residues. The CDR3 nucleotides read TGTGCCACCAGCAGAGTAGGGACAGGGCGCCACGAGCAGTACTTC. Its translation is CATSRVGTGRHEQYF.

This clonotype was picked up a small number of times. The chain combines TRBV7-9 with TRBJ2-1; D is ambiguous. V lost 3 bases and J lost 9, with 12 bases in between. The CDR3 is 13 residues long. CDR1 SEHNR and CDR2 FQNEAQ come from the germline V gene (reference sequence). CDR3 amino acids: CASSLTLVGEQFF. In DNA form, the CDR3 reads TGTGCCAGCAGCTTGACCCTGGTCGGTGAGCAGTTCTTC.

The chain employs TRBV19 and TRBJ1-5, with unresolved D. The V end was cut by 0 bases, the J end by 1 base, with 28 bases between. Germline CDR1 LNHDA, CDR2 SQIVND (reference sequence). The CDR3 sequence is 22 residues long. The DNA of the CDR3 is TGTGCCAGTAGTATAGACACTAGGCAGGCGGCAGCGGTTGGTGTGAGCAATCAGCCCCAGCATTTT. Its protein product is CASSIDTRQAAAVGVSNQPQHF. The whole variable domain, remainder taken from reference TRBV19 and TRBJ1-5, is DGGITQSPKYLFRKEGQNVTLSCEQNLNHDAMYWYRQDPGQGLRLIYYSQIVNDFQKGDIAEGYSVSREKKESFPLTVTSAQKNPTAFYLCASSIDTRQAAAVGVSNQPQHFGDGTRLSIL.

This sequence joins TRBV6-1 and TRBJ2-7; D gene unclear. CDR1 is MNHNS and CDR2 is SASEGT in the germline V gene. Trimming removed 0 bases from V and 2 bases from J, with 14 bases in between. The CDR3 is made up of 16 amino acids. CDR3 DNA: TGTGCCAGCAGTGAAGCTCTTTCCGGACGGACCTACGAGCAGTACTTC. Translation gives CASSEALSGRTYEQYF.

The chain uses TRBV7-6 and TRBJ2-1; 9 nucleotides line up with TRBD2. The CDR3 contains 15 residues. With 5 bases clipped from V and 4 bases from J, the junction kept 6 bases outside the gene matches. CDR1 and CDR2 from the germline V gene are SGHVS and FNYEAQ. CDR3 nucleotides: TGTGCCAGCAGCCCAATAGCGGGAGAGTACAATGAGCAGTTCTTC. Its protein is CASSPIAGEYNEQFF.

This chain connects TRBV7-4 to TRBJ2-5, with 14 bases that match TRBD2. Germline CDR1 is SGHVT and CDR2 is SQSDAQ. The CDR3 is 21 amino acids. V lost 3 bases and J lost 5; bases outside the gene matches: 20. The CDR3 sequence: CASSLGRTSGRYRHVAETQYF. CDR3 DNA: TGTGCCAGCAGCTTGGGTAGGACTAGCGGGAGGTATCGTCACGTTGCGGAGACCCAGTACTTC.

The chain couples TRBV6-5 to TRBJ2-4; D perhaps matches TRBD2 (5 bases). With 2 bases removed from V and 2 bases from J, the gap between germline ends came to 16 bases. From germline, CDR1 is MNHEY and CDR2 SVGAGI. There are 17 residues in the CDR3. The CDR3 protein is CASSYVPSLLSKNIQYF. CDR3 bases: TGTGCCAGCAGTTACGTGCCTAGCTTGTTATCCAAAAACATTCAGTACTTC.

This clonotype has just a few counts. This chain links TRBV6-4 with TRBJ2-5; 12 bases line up with TRBD2. Trimming removed 2 bases from V and 2 bases from J; junction bases left unmatched: 12. Per the germline V gene, CDR1 is MRHNA and CDR2 is SNTAGT. The CDR3 has 19 amino acids. In DNA form, the CDR3 reads TGTGCCAGCAGTGACAATGGACTAGCGGGAAGGGAGGCACAAGAGACCCAGTACTTC. This sequence encodes CASSDNGLAGREAQETQYF.

This clonotype was observed at least ten times. CDR3 amino acids: CATTPSGTSTDTQYF. The DNA for the CDR3 is TGTGCCACCACTCCTAGCGGTACTAGCACAGATACGCAGTATTTT. The genes are TRBV15 and TRBJ2-3, with TRBD2 matching 7 bases. The length of the CDR3 is 15 residues. Germline trimming cut 7 bases from V and 0 bases from J; bases unmatched to any gene: 7. Germline V lookup: CDR1 LNHNV, CDR2 YYDKDF (reference sequence). The complete variable domain, with remaining parts taken from reference TRBV15 and TRBJ2-3, reads DAMVIQNPRYQVTQFGKPVTLSCSQTLNHNVMYWYQQKSSQAPKLLFHYYDKDFNNEADTPDNFQSRRPNTSFCFLDIRSPGLGDTAMYLCATTPSGTSTDTQYFGPGTRLTVL.

The rearrangement uses TRBV20-1 and TRBJ1-5; D is unclear. This CDR3 is built from 14 residues. Germline V lookup: CDR1 DFQATT, CDR2 SNEGSKA (reference sequence). V was cut by 4 bases and J by 0 bases, with 10 bases left in between. CDR3 protein: CSATDFHSNQPQHF. CDR3 nucleotide sequence: TGCAGTGCTACGGACTTCCATAGCAATCAGCCCCAGCATTTT.

This chain joins TRBV6-1 and TRBJ2-1, with 9 positions matching TRBD1. In germline, CDR1 is MNHNS, CDR2 SASEGT. V lost 5 bases and J lost 4; bases outside the gene matches: 6. The CDR3 length is 15 residues. The CDR3 reads CASSPPGTGYNEQFF. The CDR3 bases are TGTGCCAGCAGTCCCCCCGGGACAGGGTACAATGAGCAGTTCTTC.

With respect to this clonotype: A much bigger clone sits one base away, suggesting this may be a read error. The chain is built from TRBV6-1 and TRBJ2-2; D gene ambiguous. Trimming took 10 bases from V and 4 from J, leaving 19 bases between them. The CDR3 length is 15 residues. CDR1 is MNHNS and CDR2 is SASEGT in the germline V gene. The CDR3, as DNA: TGTGCCAACAAAGTTGAGGCCCAGGCCACCGGGGAGCTGTTTTTT. Amino acid sequence: CANKVEAQATGELFF.

The J gene is TRBJ2-5, the V gene TRBV6-2 or TRBV6-3; 11 bases are a match to TRBD2. Germline V lookup: CDR1 MNHEY, CDR2 SVGEGT. The CDR3 covers 18 residues. Trimming took 5 bases from V and 5 from J; bases not matched to a gene: 16. The CDR3 DNA reads as TGTGCCAGCAGTACACCGCTAAAAAGACTAGCGGGACGTGAGACCCAGTACTTC. Translating gives CASSTPLKRLAGRETQYF.

V usage is TRBV7-9 and J usage is TRBJ1-1; 7 bases are shared with TRBD1. This CDR3 is built from 15 residues. V was clipped by 1 base and J by 1 base; unmatched bases: 3. CDR1 is SEHNR, CDR2 FQNEAQ, per germline (reference sequence). In DNA, the CDR3 is TGTGCCAGCAGCTTAGTTAAGGGGGCGAACACTGAAGCTTTCTTT. Its protein is CASSLVKGANTEAFF.

This clonotype was seen more than once but under ten times. This chain connects TRBV7-7 to TRBJ2-2, with D possibly TRBD1 on 5 matching bases. Trimming pared 3 bases from V and 3 bases from J, leaving 8 bases between. Germline V lookup: CDR1 SSHAT, CDR2 FNYEAQ (reference sequence). CDR3 size: 14 residues. CDR3 sequence (DNA): TGTGCCAGCAGCTTTGGACATTACACCGGGGAGCTGTTTTTT. Protein sequence: CASSFGHYTGELFF.

This clonotype was counted between two and nine times. The chain carries TRBV11-1 and TRBJ1-1; the match to TRBD1 covers 9 bases. Per germline, CDR1 SGHAT and CDR2 FQDESV (reference sequence). The CDR3 totals 14 residues. The ends lost 4 bases at V and 5 bases at J; junction bases unmatched: 5. CDR3 coding DNA: TGTGCCAGCAGCTCACAGGGGGCCTCGACTGAAGCTTTCTTT. This encodes CASSSQGASTEAFF. The complete variable domain, with remaining parts taken from reference TRBV11-1 and TRBJ1-1, reads EAEVAQSPRYKITEKSQAVAFWCDPISGHATLYWYRQILGQGPELLVQFQDESVVDDSQLPKDRFSAERLKGVDSTLKIQPAELGDSAMYLCASSSQGASTEAFFGQGTRLTVV.

The chain carries TRBV7-2 and TRBJ2-3, with 7 bases lining up with TRBD2. This CDR3 spans 15 amino acids. The germline V gene encodes CDR1 SGHTA and CDR2 FQGNSA. The V segment lost 4 bases and the J segment 0 bases; nucleotides outside the gene matches: 4. This chain's CDR3 is CASSSSGLSTDTQYF. CDR3 sequence (DNA): TGTGCCAGCAGCTCTAGCGGATTGAGCACAGATACGCAGTATTTT.